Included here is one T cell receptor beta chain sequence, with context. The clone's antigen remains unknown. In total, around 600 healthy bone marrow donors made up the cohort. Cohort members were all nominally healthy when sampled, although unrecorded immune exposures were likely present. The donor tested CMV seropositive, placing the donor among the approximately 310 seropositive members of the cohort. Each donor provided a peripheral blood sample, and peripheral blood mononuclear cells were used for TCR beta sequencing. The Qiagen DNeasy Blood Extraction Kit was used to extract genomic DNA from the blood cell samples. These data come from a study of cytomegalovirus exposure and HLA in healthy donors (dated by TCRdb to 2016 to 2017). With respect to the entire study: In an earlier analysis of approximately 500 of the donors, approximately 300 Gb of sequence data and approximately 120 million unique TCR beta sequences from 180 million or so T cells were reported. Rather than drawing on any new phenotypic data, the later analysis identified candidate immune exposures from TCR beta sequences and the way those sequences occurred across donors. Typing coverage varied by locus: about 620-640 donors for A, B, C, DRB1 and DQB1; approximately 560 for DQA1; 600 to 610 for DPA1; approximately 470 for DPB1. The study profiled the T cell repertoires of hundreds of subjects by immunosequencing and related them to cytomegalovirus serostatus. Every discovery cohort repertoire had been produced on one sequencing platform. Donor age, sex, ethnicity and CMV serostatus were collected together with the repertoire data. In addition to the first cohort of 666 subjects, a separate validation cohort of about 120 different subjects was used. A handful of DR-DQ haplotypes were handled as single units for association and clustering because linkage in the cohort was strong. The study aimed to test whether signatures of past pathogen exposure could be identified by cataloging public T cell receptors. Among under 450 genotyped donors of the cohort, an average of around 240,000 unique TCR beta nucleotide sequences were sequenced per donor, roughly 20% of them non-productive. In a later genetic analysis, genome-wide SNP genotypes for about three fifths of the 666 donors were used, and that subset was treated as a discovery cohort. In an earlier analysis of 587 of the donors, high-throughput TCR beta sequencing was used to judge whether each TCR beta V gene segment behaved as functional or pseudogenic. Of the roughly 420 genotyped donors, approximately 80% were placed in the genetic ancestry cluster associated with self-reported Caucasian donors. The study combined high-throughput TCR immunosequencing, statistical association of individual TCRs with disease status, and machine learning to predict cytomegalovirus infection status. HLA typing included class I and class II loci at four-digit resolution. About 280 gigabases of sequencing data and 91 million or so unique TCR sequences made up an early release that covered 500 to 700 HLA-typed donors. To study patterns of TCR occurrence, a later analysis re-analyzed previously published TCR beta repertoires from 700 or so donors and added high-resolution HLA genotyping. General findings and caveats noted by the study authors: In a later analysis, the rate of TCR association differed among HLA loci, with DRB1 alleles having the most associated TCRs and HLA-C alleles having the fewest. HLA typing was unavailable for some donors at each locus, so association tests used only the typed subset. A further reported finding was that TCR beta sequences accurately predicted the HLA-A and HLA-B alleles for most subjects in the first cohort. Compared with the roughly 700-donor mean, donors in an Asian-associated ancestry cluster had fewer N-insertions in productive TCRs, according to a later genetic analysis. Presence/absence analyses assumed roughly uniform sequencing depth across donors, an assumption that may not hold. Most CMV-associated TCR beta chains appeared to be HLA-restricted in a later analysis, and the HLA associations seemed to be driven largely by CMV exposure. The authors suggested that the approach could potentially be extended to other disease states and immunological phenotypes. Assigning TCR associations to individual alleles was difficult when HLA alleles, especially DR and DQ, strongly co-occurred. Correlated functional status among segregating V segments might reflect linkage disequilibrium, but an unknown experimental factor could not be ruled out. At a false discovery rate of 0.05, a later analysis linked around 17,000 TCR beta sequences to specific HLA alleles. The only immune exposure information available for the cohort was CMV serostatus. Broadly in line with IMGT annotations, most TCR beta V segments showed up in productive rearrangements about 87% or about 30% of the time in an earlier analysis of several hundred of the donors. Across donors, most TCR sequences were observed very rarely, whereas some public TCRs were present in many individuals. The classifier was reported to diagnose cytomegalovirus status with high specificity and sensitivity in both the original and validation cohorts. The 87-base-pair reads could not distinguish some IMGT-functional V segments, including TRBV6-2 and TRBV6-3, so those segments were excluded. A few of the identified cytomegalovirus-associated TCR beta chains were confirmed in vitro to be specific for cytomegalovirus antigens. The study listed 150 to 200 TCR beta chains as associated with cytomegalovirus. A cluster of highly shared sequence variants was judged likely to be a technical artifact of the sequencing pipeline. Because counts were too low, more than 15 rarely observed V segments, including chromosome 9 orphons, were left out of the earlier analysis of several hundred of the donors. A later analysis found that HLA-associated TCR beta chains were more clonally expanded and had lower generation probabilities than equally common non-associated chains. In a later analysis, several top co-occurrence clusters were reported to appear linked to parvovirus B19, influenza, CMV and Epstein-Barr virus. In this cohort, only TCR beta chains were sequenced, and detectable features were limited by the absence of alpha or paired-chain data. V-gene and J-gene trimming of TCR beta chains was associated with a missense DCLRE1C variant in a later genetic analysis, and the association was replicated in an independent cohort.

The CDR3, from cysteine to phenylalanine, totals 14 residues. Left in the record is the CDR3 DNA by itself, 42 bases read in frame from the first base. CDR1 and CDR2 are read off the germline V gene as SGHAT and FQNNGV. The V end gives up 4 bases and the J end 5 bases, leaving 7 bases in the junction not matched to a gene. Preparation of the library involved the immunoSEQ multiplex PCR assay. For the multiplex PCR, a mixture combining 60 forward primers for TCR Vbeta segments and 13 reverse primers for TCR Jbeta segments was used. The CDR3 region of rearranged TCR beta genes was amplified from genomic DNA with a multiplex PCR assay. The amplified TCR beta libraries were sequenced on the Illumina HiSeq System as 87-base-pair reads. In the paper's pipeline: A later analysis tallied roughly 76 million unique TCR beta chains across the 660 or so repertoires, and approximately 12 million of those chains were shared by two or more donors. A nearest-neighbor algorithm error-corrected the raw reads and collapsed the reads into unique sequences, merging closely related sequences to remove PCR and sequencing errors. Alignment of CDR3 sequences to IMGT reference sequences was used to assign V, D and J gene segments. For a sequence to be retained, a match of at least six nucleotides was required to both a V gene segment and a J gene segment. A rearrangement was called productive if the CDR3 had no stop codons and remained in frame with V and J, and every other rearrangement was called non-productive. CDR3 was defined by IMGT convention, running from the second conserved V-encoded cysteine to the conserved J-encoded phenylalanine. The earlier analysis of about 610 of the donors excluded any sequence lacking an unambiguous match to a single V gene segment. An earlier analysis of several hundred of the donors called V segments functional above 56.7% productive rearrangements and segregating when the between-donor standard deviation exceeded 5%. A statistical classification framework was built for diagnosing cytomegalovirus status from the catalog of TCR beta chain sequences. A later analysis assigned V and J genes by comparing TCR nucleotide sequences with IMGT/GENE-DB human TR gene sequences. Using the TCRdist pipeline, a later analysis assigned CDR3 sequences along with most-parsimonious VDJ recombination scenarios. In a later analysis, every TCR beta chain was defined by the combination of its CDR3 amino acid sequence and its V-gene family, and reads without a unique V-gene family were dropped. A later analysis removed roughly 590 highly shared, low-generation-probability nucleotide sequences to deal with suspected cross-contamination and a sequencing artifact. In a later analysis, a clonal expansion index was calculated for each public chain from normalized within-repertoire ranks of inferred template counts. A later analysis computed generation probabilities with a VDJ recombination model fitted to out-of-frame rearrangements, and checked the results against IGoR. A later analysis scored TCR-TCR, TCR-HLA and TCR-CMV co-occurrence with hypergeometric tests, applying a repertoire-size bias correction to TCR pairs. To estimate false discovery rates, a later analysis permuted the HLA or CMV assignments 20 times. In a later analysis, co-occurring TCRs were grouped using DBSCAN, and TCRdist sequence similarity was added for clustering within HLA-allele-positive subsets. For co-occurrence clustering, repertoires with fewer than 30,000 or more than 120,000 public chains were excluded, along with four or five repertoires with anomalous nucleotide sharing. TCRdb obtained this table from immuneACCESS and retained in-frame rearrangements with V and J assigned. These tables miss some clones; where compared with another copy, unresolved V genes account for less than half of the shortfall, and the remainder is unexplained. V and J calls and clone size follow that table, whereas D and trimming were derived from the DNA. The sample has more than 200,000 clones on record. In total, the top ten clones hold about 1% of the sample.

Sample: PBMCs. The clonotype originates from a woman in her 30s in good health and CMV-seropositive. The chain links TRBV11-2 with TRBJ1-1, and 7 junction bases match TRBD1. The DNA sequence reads TGTGCCAGCAGCTCCGGGACAGCGAAAACTGAAGCTTTCTTT. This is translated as CASSSGTAKTEAFF.